Following are 28 T cell receptor beta chains from one sample sequenced in a study of technical replicates of blood from several donors. Data came from immunoSEQ multiplex PCR; TCRdb stores just in-frame clones and leaves some out. The table lists more than 75,000 clones, 96% of them singletons, with about 0.36% in the top ten. The specimen sequenced was T cells isolated from PBMCs. These receptors came from a human donor in good health.

The chain employs TRBV9 and TRBJ2-7; 7 bases line up with TRBD1. Germline V gives CDR1 SGDLS, CDR2 YYNGEE. Losses at the gene ends were 3 bases for V and 0 bases for J; bases not matched to a gene: 6. The CDR3 is made up of 15 amino acids. CDR3: CASSAGQLNSYEQYF. In nucleotides, the CDR3 is TGTGCCAGCAGCGCGGGACAGCTGAACTCCTACGAGCAGTACTTC.

J is TRBJ2-1 and V is TRBV7-2; D might be TRBD1 (5 bases). Germline CDR1 is SGHTA and CDR2 is FQGNSA. Trimming shortened V by 1 base and J by 5 bases, and 12 bases separated the two germline ends. The CDR3 covers 15 residues. In DNA form, the CDR3 reads TGTGCCAGCAGCTTAGTCCCTATGGGGCACAATGAGCAGTTCTTC. Its translation: CASSLVPMGHNEQFF.

This chain joins TRBV5-1 and TRBJ1-1; 11 bases fit TRBD1. Trimming removed 4 bases from V and 3 bases from J; junction bases left unmatched: 14. The CDR3 consists of 18 residues. Germline CDR1 reads SGHRS; CDR2 reads YFSETQ. The CDR3 sequence is CASSRDLGQGELYTEAFF. Written as DNA, the CDR3 is TGCGCCAGCAGCAGGGACTTGGGACAGGGGGAACTGTACACTGAAGCTTTCTTT.

The chain carries TRBV11-3 and TRBJ1-1; TRBD1 is a possible D gene (5 bases). CDR1 and CDR2 (germline): SGHNT, YENEEA. V was shortened by 1 base and J by 1 base, with 10 bases between the two germline ends. The CDR3 runs 15 residues. The CDR3: CASSLGGSKNTEAFF. The CDR3 bases are TGTGCCAGCAGCTTAGGGGGCAGCAAGAACACTGAAGCTTTCTTT. Filled out from reference TRBV11-3 and TRBJ1-1, the complete variable domain reads EAGVVQSPRYKIIEKKQPVAFWCNPISGHNTLYWYLQNLGQGPELLIRYENEEAVDDSQLPKDRFSAERLKGVDSTLKIQPAELGDSAVYLCASSLGGSKNTEAFFGQGTRLTVV.

This chain connects TRBV7-8 to TRBJ2-5, with D possibly being TRBD2 (6 bases). Trimming cost V 5 bases and J 4 bases, with 17 bases left between them. CDR3 length: 15 residues. Germline assignment: CDR1 SGHVS and CDR2 FQNEAQ. The CDR3 sequence is CASSQTGSWAETQYF. CDR3 bases: TGTGCCAGCAGCCAGACCGGGAGCTGGGCAGAGACCCAGTACTTC.

V is TRBV5-7 and J is TRBJ2-1, with 10 bases aligning to TRBD1. TRBV5-7 is sorted into the ORF group, with uncertain function. The CDR3 consists of 15 residues. The V segment lost 3 bases and the J segment 8 bases; nucleotides outside the gene matches: 8. The CDR3 protein is CASSWGTGAGYEQFF. In nucleotides, the CDR3 is TGTGCCAGCAGCTGGGGGACAGGGGCAGGGTATGAGCAGTTCTTC.

V and J are TRBV7-2 and TRBJ1-2; D is perhaps TRBD1 (6 bases). This CDR3 comprises 14 residues. Between the trimmed V and J ends, which lost 0 bases and 6 bases, there was a span of 11 bases. From germline, CDR1 is SGHTA and CDR2 FQGNSA. The DNA for the CDR3 is TGTGCCAGCAGCTTAGCATCAGGGGACCATGGCTACACCTTC. This codes for CASSLASGDHGYTF.

The chain couples TRBV6-6 to TRBJ2-7; 7 bases align to TRBD1. CDR3 length: 14 amino acids. V trimming: 6 bases; J trimming: 2 bases; junction bases outside the gene matches: 7. Germline CDR1 and CDR2: MNHNY and SVGAGI (reference sequence). For the CDR3, the DNA is TGTGCCAGCAGCCCCGGGACAGCTACCTACGAGCAGTACTTC. As protein: CASSPGTATYEQYF.

This clone qualifies as medium-sized. The CDR3 DNA follows: TGTGCCAGTAGTATGGGGGACAGGATGAACACTGAAGCTTTCTTT. It yields the protein CASSMGDRMNTEAFF. J is TRBJ1-1 and V is TRBV19; 8 bases are a match to TRBD1. The trim removed 3 bases at V and 0 bases at J, leaving 3 bases unmatched. From germline, CDR1 is LNHDA and CDR2 SQIVND (reference sequence). CDR3 length: 15 residues. Variable domain in full (rest from reference TRBV19 and TRBJ1-1): DGGITQSPKYLFRKEGQNVTLSCEQNLNHDAMYWYRQDPGQGLRLIYYSQIVNDFQKGDIAEGYSVSREKKESFPLTVTSAQKNPTAFYLCASSMGDRMNTEAFFGQGTRLTVV.

The CDR3 DNA reads as TGTGCCAGCAGCTCAGGGGGGAATGGCTACACCTTC. Encoded protein: CASSSGGNGYTF. The rearrangement joins TRBV5-4 to TRBJ1-2, with 7 bases identical to TRBD1. This CDR3 comprises 12 residues. Trimming removed 3 bases from V and 6 bases from J; junction bases left unmatched: 2. The germline CDR1 and CDR2 sequences are SGHNT and YYREEE (reference sequence). Together with reference TRBV5-4 and TRBJ1-2, the CDR3 gives the full variable domain: ETGVTQSPTHLIKTRGQQVTLRCSSQSGHNTVSWYQQALGQGPQFIFQYYREEENGRGNFPPRFSGLQFPNYSSELNVNALELDDSALYLCASSSGGNGYTFGSGTRLTVV.

Of note for this clone: A read error may account for a junction end that differs from germline. V and J are TRBV4-1 and TRBJ2-1, with D maybe TRBD1 (5 bases). Germline values: CDR1 MGHRA, CDR2 YSYEKL. There are 16 residues in the CDR3. The CDR3 sequence is CASSQDLTVGYSEQFF. The CDR3 nucleotides are TGCGCCAGCAGCCAAGATTTGACAGTTGGGTACAGTGAGCAGTTCTTC.

This chain connects TRBV29-1 to TRBJ2-1, with 12 nucleotides matching TRBD2. The germline gives CDR1 SQVTM, CDR2 ANQGSEA. The junction had 4 bases not matched to a gene; V was cut back by 7 bases and J by 0 bases. This CDR3 is built from 15 residues. CDR3 sequence (DNA): TGCAGCGACGGACTAGCGGGAAGCTCCTACAATGAGCAGTTCTTC. Translated, it gives CSDGLAGSSYNEQFF.

This clone appeared a single time. This sequence joins TRBV27 and TRBJ1-2; 8 bases line up with TRBD1. The CDR3 is made up of 13 amino acids. CDR1 and CDR2 from the germline V gene are MNHEY and SMNVEV (reference sequence). The J segment lost 6 bases and the V segment lost 5 bases, leaving 5 bases of the junction unmatched. The CDR3 DNA follows: TGTGCCAGCAGTCTTTGGACAGGGCATGGCTACACCTTC. Amino acid sequence: CASSLWTGHGYTF.

The V gene is TRBV9, the J gene TRBJ1-2; possible D gene TRBD1, 6 bases. V shed 3 bases and J shed 5 bases, with 14 bases lying between them. The CDR3 sequence is 14 residues long. The germline V gene encodes CDR1 SGDLS and CDR2 YYNGEE. For the CDR3, the DNA is TGTGCCAGCAGCGCACGGACAGCCGATTATGGCTACACCTTC. Translating gives CASSARTADYGYTF.

This sequence joins TRBV5-1 and TRBJ1-4; 7 nucleotides match TRBD1. Germline V gives CDR1 SGHRS, CDR2 YFSETQ. Losses at the gene ends were 4 bases for V and 8 bases for J; bases not matched to a gene: 8. The CDR3 contains 14 residues. This CDR3 is CASSPTGAEEKLFF. The DNA of the CDR3 is TGCGCCAGCAGCCCAACAGGGGCAGAAGAAAAACTGTTTTTT.

J is TRBJ2-2 and V is TRBV10-3; D is ambiguous. Trimming left V 5 bases short and J 1 base short, with 11 bases between. This CDR3 spans 15 amino acids. CDR1 is ENHRY, CDR2 SYGVKD, per germline. The CDR3 bases are TGTGCCATCAGTACGTTTTCAGGGAACACCGGGGAGCTGTTTTTT. Protein sequence: CAISTFSGNTGELFF.

This chain connects TRBV5-4 to TRBJ2-2; 12 bases agree with TRBD2. The CDR3 contains 18 residues. CDR1 and CDR2 (germline): SGHNT, YYREEE (reference sequence). Trimming at V came to 2 bases and at J to 5 bases, leaving 10 bases not matched to a gene. CDR3 coding DNA: TGTGCCAGCAGCTTTTCTAGCGGGAGGGCCCAAAGGACCGGGGAGCTGTTTTTT. Its protein product is CASSFSSGRAQRTGELFF.

The chain uses TRBV14 and TRBJ2-2; 10 positions agree with TRBD2. CDR1 and CDR2 (germline): SGHDN, FVKESK. The CDR3 loop spans 18 amino acids. V dropped 2 bases and J dropped 2; count of bases not matched to a gene: 8. CDR3 nucleotides: TGTGCCAGCAGCCAAAGGGGCCCACTAGCGGGAAACACCGGGGAGCTGTTTTTT. Residues: CASSQRGPLAGNTGELFF.

The J gene is TRBJ2-1, the V gene TRBV19, with 8 nucleotides matching TRBD1. The CDR3 has 15 amino acids. Germline loops: CDR1 LNHDA, CDR2 SQIVND (reference sequence). With V trimmed by 3 bases and J by 6 bases, 7 bases remained unmatched. CDR3 sequence reads: CASSIRQGTVNEQFF. CDR3 nucleotides: TGTGCCAGTAGTATCAGACAGGGGACGGTCAATGAGCAGTTCTTC.

V and J are TRBV11-2 and TRBJ2-1; 11 nucleotides line up with TRBD2. Per the germline V gene, CDR1 is SGHAT and CDR2 is FQNNGV. J was trimmed by 7 bases and V by 1 base; bases with no gene match: 12. The CDR3 spans 18 residues. CDR3 in amino acids: CASSLVWELAGVGNEQFF. The DNA of the CDR3 is TGTGCCAGCAGCTTAGTATGGGAACTAGCGGGAGTGGGGAATGAGCAGTTCTTC.

The chain recombines TRBV7-9 with TRBJ2-7, with TRBD1 matching over 8 bases. CDR3 length: 15 residues. Germline values: CDR1 SEHNR, CDR2 FQNEAQ (reference sequence). Trimming removed 4 bases from V and 0 bases from J; junction bases left unmatched: 5. The CDR3 region has the DNA TGTGCCAGCAGCTCGGGACAGGAGATCTCCTACGAGCAGTACTTC. This sequence encodes CASSSGQEISYEQYF.

This chain joins TRBV6-4 and TRBJ1-2, with D uncertain. Germline CDR1 and CDR2: MRHNA and SNTAGT. V lost 6 bases, J lost 1 base, and 9 bases lay in between. The CDR3 has 13 amino acids. The CDR3 loop is CASSGGINYGYTF. CDR3 nucleotides: TGTGCCAGCAGCGGCGGAATTAACTATGGCTACACCTTC.

The V call is TRBV7-8, the J call TRBJ2-5; 9 bases fit TRBD2. Per the germline V gene, CDR1 is SGHVS and CDR2 is FQNEAQ. V dropped 0 bases and J dropped 4; count of bases not matched to a gene: 12. The CDR3 runs to 18 residues. CDR3 DNA sequence: TGTGCCAGCAGCTTAGCGCGGCTAGCGGGGCCTGCGGGAGAGACCCAGTACTTC. Translating it yields CASSLARLAGPAGETQYF.

This clone was observed a few times. The chain couples TRBV27 to TRBJ2-1; 9 bases fit TRBD1. The CDR3 is made up of 15 amino acids. Germline CDR1 reads MNHEY; CDR2 reads SMNVEV (reference sequence). V lost 8 bases to trimming and J lost 0 bases; unmatched junction nucleotides: 5. The CDR3 reads CASGGTGSSYNEQFF. DNA of the CDR3: TGTGCCAGCGGGGGGACAGGGAGCTCCTACAATGAGCAGTTCTTC.

CDR3 nucleotides: TGTGCCAGTAGTACCTGGCCGGGGGTGGAGCAGTACTTC. It is translated as CASSTWPGVEQYF. The gene calls are TRBV19 and TRBJ2-7, with D possibly being TRBD2 (6 bases). Trimming removed 4 bases at V and 7 bases at J, with 14 bases between. The CDR3 consists of 13 residues. Germline lookup yields CDR1 LNHDA and CDR2 SQIVND (reference sequence). Filled out from reference TRBV19 and TRBJ2-7, the complete variable domain reads DGGITQSPKYLFRKEGQNVTLSCEQNLNHDAMYWYRQDPGQGLRLIYYSQIVNDFQKGDIAEGYSVSREKKESFPLTVTSAQKNPTAFYLCASSTWPGVEQYFGPGTRLTVT.

The V gene is TRBV9, the J gene TRBJ2-1; 14 nucleotides match TRBD2. Per the germline V gene, CDR1 is SGDLS and CDR2 is YYNGEE. Unmatched junction bases numbered 15, after V lost 1 base and J lost 9 bases. This CDR3 is built from 19 residues. CDR3 coding DNA: TGTGCCAGCAGCGTAAGATCCTCCCCGGGACTAGCGGGAGTAGTTGAGCAGTTCTTC. Translating gives CASSVRSSPGLAGVVEQFF.

The V gene is TRBV18, the J gene TRBJ1-1; TRBD1 is a possible D gene (5 bases). CDR3 size: 18 residues. Trimming shortened V by 3 bases and J by 0 bases, and 20 bases separated the two germline ends. The germline CDR1 and CDR2 sequences are KGHSH and LQKENI. The CDR3 is CASSPSAGPTKMNTEAFF. The CDR3 DNA reads as TGTGCCAGCTCACCCTCGGCAGGGCCAACAAAAATGAACACTGAAGCTTTCTTT.

The chain joins TRBV4-1 to TRBJ2-1, with D perhaps TRBD1 (6 bases). The germline V and J ends were trimmed by 1 base and 4 bases, with 20 bases remaining between them. Germline CDR1 MGHRA, CDR2 YSYEKL. The CDR3 is 18 amino acids. As DNA, the CDR3 is TGCGCCAGCAGCCAAGCCCCCCCTAGGGGGTCTTTATACAATGAGCAGTTCTTC. This gives the protein CASSQAPPRGSLYNEQFF.